Below are 30 T cell receptor beta chains sequenced from a single sample in a study of blood T cell repertoires in COVID-19. The protocol was immunoSEQ multiplex PCR, while the TCRdb copy is restricted to in-frame clones and leaves out a portion. Counted here are about 310,000 clones, roughly 87% occurring once; the ten biggest clones make up 1%. Material for sequencing was peripheral blood. The receptor source for this set is a middle-aged man with active or convalescent COVID-19.

The chain is built from TRBV2 and TRBJ2-7, with 8 bases lining up with TRBD2. V dropped 7 bases and J dropped 2; count of bases not matched to a gene: 10. The CDR3 extends over 15 amino acids. Germline CDR1 and CDR2: SNHLY and FYNNEI. The CDR3 loop is CASTQGLAGTYEQYF. The CDR3 coding sequence is TGTGCCAGCACCCAGGGGCTAGCGGGCACCTACGAGCAGTACTTC. Combining the CDR3 with reference TRBV2 and TRBJ2-7 gives the whole variable domain EPEVTQTPSHQVTQMGQEVILRCVPISNHLYFYWYRQILGQKVEFLVSFYNNEISEKSEIFDDQFSVERPDGSNFTLKIRSTKLEDSAMYFCASTQGLAGTYEQYFGPGTRLTVT.

The V gene is TRBV15, the J gene TRBJ2-5, with D maybe TRBD1 (5 bases). The CDR3 runs to 13 residues. Trimming cost V 3 bases and J 2 bases, with 7 bases left between them. Germline CDR1 reads LNHNV; CDR2 reads YYDKDF (reference sequence). The DNA for the CDR3 is TGTGCCACCAGCAGTTCAGGGCAAGAGACCCAGTACTTC. Its translation is CATSSSGQETQYF.

This chain uses TRBV18 with TRBJ2-3; D call uncertain. Germline lookup yields CDR1 KGHSH and CDR2 LQKENI. The CDR3 totals 14 residues. V was shortened by 2 bases and J by 2 bases, with 8 bases between the two germline ends. The CDR3 loop is CASSPTTDTDTQYF. CDR3 sequence (DNA): TGTGCCAGCTCACCAACTACCGACACAGATACGCAGTATTTT.

The V and J genes are TRBV19 and TRBJ1-2, with D possibly being TRBD1 (5 bases). V shed 1 base and J shed 1 base, with 13 bases lying between them. Germline V gives CDR1 LNHDA, CDR2 SQIVND (reference sequence). The CDR3 has 16 amino acids. The CDR3 DNA sequence: TGTGCCAGTAGTATAGGCCCTGGGGGACTTAACTATGGCTACACCTTC. It specifies CASSIGPGGLNYGYTF.

On this clone: Germline and junction disagree at one end, which may indicate a read error. The chain has TRBV10-1 and TRBJ1-2, with 7 bases matching TRBD1. The germline CDR1 and CDR2 sequences are WNHNN and SYGVQD (reference sequence). The CDR3 consists of 14 residues. The CDR3 DNA follows: TGCGCCAGCAGCCGACAGGGTCTGTTGTATGACTACACCTTC. Translating gives CASSRQGLLYDYTF.

The CDR3 nucleotides are TGTGCCAGCAGTTACCAAGCGGGGGGAGCAGATACGCAGTATTTT. Its protein is CASSYQAGGADTQYF. V gene TRBV6-5 combines with J gene TRBJ2-3; 9 bases line up with TRBD2. CDR1 and CDR2 (germline): MNHEY, SVGAGI. V lost 2 bases to trimming and J lost 4 bases; unmatched junction nucleotides: 4. This CDR3 has 15 amino acids.

This chain connects TRBV2 to TRBJ2-4, with TRBD1 matching over 8 bases. J gave up 3 bases and V 4 bases, and 5 bases lay outside the gene matches. Germline CDR1 and CDR2: SNHLY and FYNNEI. This CDR3 spans 15 amino acids. The CDR3 DNA sequence: TGTGCCAGCAGTGGGACAGGGTCAATCAAAAACATTCAGTACTTC. This gives the protein CASSGTGSIKNIQYF.

The genes are TRBV9 and TRBJ2-5, with 10 bases fitting TRBD1. This CDR3 is built from 16 residues. Germline V gene lookup returns CDR1 SGDLS and CDR2 YYNGEE. Germline trimming cut 0 bases from V and 4 bases from J; bases unmatched to any gene: 6. CDR3 in amino acids: CASSVAGTGEGETQYF. CDR3 DNA sequence: TGTGCCAGCAGCGTAGCCGGGACAGGGGAGGGAGAGACCCAGTACTTC.

The chain employs TRBV5-1 and TRBJ1-2, with 7 bases lining up with TRBD1. This CDR3 has 14 residues. CDR1 and CDR2 from the germline V gene are SGHRS and YFSETQ. V was pared by 6 bases and J by 4 bases, with 9 bases of the junction left unmatched. The CDR3: CASTQGVVGYGYTF. CDR3 bases: TGCGCCAGCACCCAGGGGGTAGTAGGCTATGGCTACACCTTC.

The chain uses TRBV30 and TRBJ1-1; the D is unclear. CDR3 length: 14 amino acids. Between the trimmed V and J ends, which lost 3 bases and 7 bases, there was a span of 18 bases. CDR1 is GTSNPN, CDR2 SVGIG, per germline (reference sequence). This CDR3 is CAWRRGSAGGEAFF. In DNA, the CDR3 is TGTGCCTGGAGACGCGGGTCAGCAGGAGGTGAAGCTTTCTTT.

This rearrangement joins TRBV7-2 to TRBJ1-4; D possibly corresponds to TRBD1 (5 bases). CDR3 length: 15 residues. Trimming shortened V by 2 bases and J by 3 bases, and 10 bases separated the two germline ends. The germline V gene has CDR1 SGHTA and CDR2 FQGNSA. This CDR3 is CASSLWGRANEKLFF. In DNA, the CDR3 is TGTGCCAGCAGCTTATGGGGCAGGGCTAATGAAAAACTGTTTTTT.

The chain carries TRBV7-3 and TRBJ2-7, with a possible D match to TRBD1 (6 bases). The CDR3 sequence is 15 residues long. Trimming took off 5 bases at V and 6 bases at J, with 20 bases between the two ends. Germline V gene lookup returns CDR1 SGHTA and CDR2 FQGTGA. In DNA, the CDR3 is TGTGCCAGCAGCCAGGGGTTAACTAGATTCGGCGAGCAGTACTTC. It encodes CASSQGLTRFGEQYF.

The rearrangement uses TRBV6-5 and TRBJ1-1; D is perhaps TRBD1 (6 bases). The CDR3 contains 13 residues. Germline V lookup: CDR1 MNHEY, CDR2 SVGAGI. V was pared by 11 bases and J by 1 base, with 14 bases between. CDR3 loop: CAATGGGNTEAFF. The CDR3 bases are TGTGCCGCCACGGGGGGCGGGAACACTGAAGCTTTCTTT.

The V call is TRBV5-8, the J call TRBJ1-1; weak D call: TRBD1 (5 bases). V was trimmed by 0 bases and J by 1 base, leaving 10 bases between them. Germline V gives CDR1 SGHTS, CDR2 YDEGEE. CDR3 length: 15 amino acids. In DNA form, the CDR3 reads TGTGCCAGCAGCTTGGTTGGAGGGACGAACACTGAAGCTTTCTTT. Amino acid sequence: CASSLVGGTNTEAFF.

This clone was counted once. J is TRBJ1-5 and V is TRBV7-9, with D perhaps matching TRBD1 (5 bases). The germline gives CDR1 SEHNR, CDR2 FQNEAQ (reference sequence). CDR3 length: 13 amino acids. Trimming took off 1 base at V and 12 bases at J, with 13 bases between the two ends. This chain's CDR3 is CASSLGGTGGQHF. CDR3 DNA sequence: TGTGCCAGCAGCTTAGGAGGGACGGGAGGCCAGCATTTT.

V gene TRBV5-8 combines with J gene TRBJ1-6; D is undetermined. The V end lost 0 bases, the J end lost 8 bases, and 24 bases lay between the germline ends. The germline V gene encodes CDR1 SGHTS and CDR2 YDEGEE. This CDR3 has 19 residues. The CDR3 sequence is CASSLEGAPVSSVDSPLHF. CDR3 coding DNA: TGTGCCAGCAGCTTGGAGGGAGCCCCCGTATCTTCGGTGGATTCACCCCTCCACTTT.

The chain carries TRBV9 and TRBJ1-3, with 8 bases identical to TRBD1. Per germline, CDR1 SGDLS and CDR2 YYNGEE. After removal of 4 bases from V and 0 bases from J, the junction contained 9 bases not matched to a gene. This CDR3 contains 17 residues. In DNA, the CDR3 is TGTGCCAGCAGCCGAGAAGCAGGGGGCTACTCTGGAAACACCATATATTTT. This sequence encodes CASSREAGGYSGNTIYF.

The rearrangement uses TRBV29-1 and TRBJ2-5; perhaps TRBD2 as D (6 bases). Trimming took 2 bases from V and 8 from J, leaving 12 bases between them. Germline loops: CDR1 SQVTM, CDR2 ANQGSEA. The CDR3 spans 12 residues. CDR3 amino acids: CSVERLEGTQYF. DNA of the CDR3: TGCAGCGTTGAAAGACTGGAGGGAACCCAGTACTTC.

The chain has TRBV30 and TRBJ1-1; D might be TRBD1 (5 bases). Per the germline V gene, CDR1 is GTSNPN and CDR2 is SVGIG (reference sequence). The CDR3 is 17 residues long. The V end lost 4 bases, the J end lost 0 bases, and 21 bases lay between the germline ends. CDR3 amino acids: CAWTGPTVNVMNTEAFF. Here the CDR3 DNA reads TGTGCCTGGACCGGACCGACAGTGAATGTAATGAACACTGAAGCTTTCTTT.

The genes are TRBV28 and TRBJ2-1, with D unclear. V lost 4 bases and J 5 bases, leaving 6 bases between the germline ends. The CDR3 loop spans 12 amino acids. Germline CDR1 MDHEN, CDR2 SYDVKM. The chain's CDR3 is CASSSGDNEQFF. The DNA of the CDR3 is TGTGCCAGCAGTTCCGGAGACAATGAGCAGTTCTTC.

The chain is built from TRBV7-3 and TRBJ2-1; 13 positions agree with TRBD2. The CDR3 length is 15 residues. Looked up from germline, CDR1 is SGHTA and CDR2 is FQGTGA. The V segment lost 5 bases and the J segment 9 bases; nucleotides outside the gene matches: 7. The CDR3 sequence is CASSPTSGRATEQFF. The CDR3 DNA reads as TGTGCCAGCAGCCCAACTAGCGGGAGGGCCACTGAGCAGTTCTTC.

The chain is built from TRBV7-6 and TRBJ2-5, with 7 bases aligning to TRBD1. V lost 1 base to trimming and J lost 14 bases; unmatched junction nucleotides: 10. The CDR3 contains 13 residues. In germline, CDR1 is SGHVS, CDR2 FNYEAQ. The CDR3 sequence is CASSLVTQGDLYF. CDR3 coding DNA: TGTGCCAGCAGCTTAGTCACCCAGGGGGACCTATACTTC.

The chain is built from TRBV28 and TRBJ1-1; D not resolved. V was cut by 2 bases and J by 0 bases, with 7 bases left in between. Germline V gene sequence: CDR1 MDHEN, CDR2 SYDVKM. There are 14 residues in the CDR3. CDR3 loop: CASSLVRLNTEAFF. CDR3 coding DNA: TGTGCCAGCAGTTTAGTCAGATTGAACACTGAAGCTTTCTTT.

This chain links TRBV6-1 with TRBJ2-3, with 9 positions matching TRBD2. V shed 4 bases and J 2 bases; nucleotides not matched to a gene: 7. The CDR3 covers 16 residues. Germline V gene data show CDR1 as MNHNS and CDR2 as SASEGT. The DNA for the CDR3 is TGTGCCAGCAGTGCCCCGACTAGCGGTCTCACAGATACGCAGTATTTT. This sequence encodes CASSAPTSGLTDTQYF.

This clone appeared a few times. The gene calls are TRBV19 and TRBJ1-2, with D maybe TRBD1 (5 bases). Germline values: CDR1 LNHDA, CDR2 SQIVND (reference sequence). V lost 3 bases, J lost 0 bases, and 5 bases lay in between. The CDR3 is 13 residues long. CDR3 residues: CASSMDTNYGYTF. The CDR3, as DNA: TGTGCCAGTAGTATGGACACTAACTATGGCTACACCTTC. The full variable domain, in which reference TRBV19 and TRBJ1-2 provide the parts outside the CDR3, is DGGITQSPKYLFRKEGQNVTLSCEQNLNHDAMYWYRQDPGQGLRLIYYSQIVNDFQKGDIAEGYSVSREKKESFPLTVTSAQKNPTAFYLCASSMDTNYGYTFGSGTRLTVV.

This clone was seen only a few times. The chain recombines TRBV7-9 with TRBJ1-4, with TRBD1 matching over 8 bases. Germline loops: CDR1 SEHNR, CDR2 FQNEAQ (reference sequence). The CDR3 length is 15 residues. The V and J ends lost 5 bases and 5 bases, in that order; junction bases with no gene match: 7. CDR3 nucleotide sequence: TGTGCCAGCAGCACTACGACAGGGGCGAATGAAAAACTGTTTTTT. Translation: CASSTTTGANEKLFF.

This sequence joins TRBV19 and TRBJ2-3; 8 bases align to TRBD1. Per germline, CDR1 LNHDA and CDR2 SQIVND (reference sequence). V was clipped by 0 bases and J by 2 bases; unmatched bases: 7. The CDR3 loop spans 17 amino acids. The CDR3 spells CASSIDPPGGITDTQYF. The CDR3 nucleotides are TGTGCCAGTAGTATAGATCCCCCAGGGGGCATCACAGATACGCAGTATTTT.

The V call is TRBV30, the J call TRBJ1-1; 7 bases match TRBD1. The CDR3 loop spans 14 amino acids. V was clipped by 3 bases and J by 1 base; unmatched bases: 5. Germline V CDR1 and CDR2: GTSNPN, SVGIG (reference sequence). The CDR3 DNA reads as TGTGCCTGGAGCCAGGACAGGAGGAACACTGAAGCTTTCTTT. Its protein is CAWSQDRRNTEAFF. Drawing the rest from reference TRBV30 and TRBJ1-1, the complete variable domain is SQTIHQWPATLVQPVGSPLSLECTVEGTSNPNLYWYRQAAGRGLQLLFYSVGIGQISSEVPQNLSASRPQDRQFILSSKKLLLSDSGFYLCAWSQDRRNTEAFFGQGTRLTVV.

CDR3 in amino acids: CASSYSYSRNEQFF. DNA of the CDR3: TGTGCCAGCAGTTACTCGTACTCGAGAAATGAGCAGTTCTTC. This chain joins TRBV6-2 or TRBV6-3 and TRBJ2-1, with D unclear. Trimming removed 0 bases at V and 7 bases at J, with 10 bases between. The germline CDR1 and CDR2 sequences are MNHEY and SVGEGT. The CDR3 loop spans 14 amino acids.

The chain employs TRBV5-4 and TRBJ1-1; no clear D gene. The CDR3 extends over 14 amino acids. V was trimmed by 4 bases and J by 0 bases, leaving 10 bases between them. CDR1 is SGHNT and CDR2 is YYREEE in the germline V gene (reference sequence). Written as DNA, the CDR3 is TGTGCCAGCAGCCATCTTACTATGAACACTGAAGCTTTCTTT. It translates to CASSHLTMNTEAFF. The whole variable domain, remainder taken from reference TRBV5-4 and TRBJ1-1, is ETGVTQSPTHLIKTRGQQVTLRCSSQSGHNTVSWYQQALGQGPQFIFQYYREEENGRGNFPPRFSGLQFPNYSSELNVNALELDDSALYLCASSHLTMNTEAFFGQGTRLTVV.